A single sample is the source of the 4 T cell receptor beta chains below, sequenced in a study of T cells in Graves' hyperthyroidism and ophthalmopathy. There were TCR beta CDR3 regions amplified from RNA transcripts. RT-PCR in the first round (using the HTBI primer set) targeted the TCR CDR3. TCRdb re-derived calls from the multiplex PCR reads in MiXCR, one entry per CDR3 protein. The table records approximately 570,000 distinct CDR3 sequences, about 20% of them present only once. The sequenced material came from blood. These receptors all come from a middle-aged man with Graves' ophthalmopathy.

This clonotype was counted between two and nine times. The rearrangement joins TRBV19 to TRBJ2-3, with a weak D call TRBD2 (5 bases). V lost 7 bases and J lost 5, with 16 bases in between. The germline CDR1 and CDR2 sequences are LNHDA and SQIVND (reference sequence). The CDR3 has 14 residues. CDR3 amino acids: CASTRGLSGDTQYF. CDR3 bases: TGTGCCAGTACCCGTGGACTGTCGGGAGATACGCAGTATTTT.

The chain employs TRBV7-9 and TRBJ2-5; 11 positions match TRBD2. Germline V gives CDR1 SEHNR, CDR2 FQNEAQ (reference sequence). After removal of 4 bases from V and 5 bases from J, the junction contained 18 bases not matched to a gene. The CDR3 loop spans 19 amino acids. The CDR3 loop is CASSSRGRVLAGAAETQYF. CDR3 nucleotide sequence: TGTGCCAGCAGCTCTAGGGGTAGAGTACTAGCGGGAGCGGCTGAGACCCAGTACTTC.

This clonotype has more than one count but fewer than ten. The chain links TRBV9 to TRBJ2-3; 13 bases match TRBD2. There are 18 residues in the CDR3. Per germline, CDR1 SGDLS and CDR2 YYNGEE. V dropped 2 bases and J dropped 9; count of bases not matched to a gene: 15. In nucleotides, the CDR3 is TGTGCCAGCAGCGTTGAGACCGGCACAACTAGCGGGAGGGCGACGCAGTATTTT. Encoded protein: CASSVETGTTSGRATQYF.

This sequence joins TRBV5-1 and TRBJ2-6; D might be TRBD2 (7 bases). Germline CDR1 is SGHRS and CDR2 is YFSETQ. This CDR3 is 18 amino acids long. V was clipped by 7 bases and J by 2 bases, with 22 bases between them. DNA of the CDR3: TGCGCCAGCGGGGCCGGGGGGCTAGCATCACCTGGGGCCAACGTCCTGACTTTC. Translation: CASGAGGLASPGANVLTF.